These T cell receptor beta chains were read from a single sample in a study of CD8 T cells in ankylosing spondylitis. Each CDR3 protein gets one entry after TCRdb re-called the 5' RACE reads with MiXCR. The sample lists over 450,000 distinct CDR3 sequences, roughly an eighth seen once, with around 7% in the top ten. The specimen sequenced was blood, either unsorted or a sorted T cell fraction (not recorded which). These receptor sequences come from a male donor with ankylosing spondylitis. Each CDR3 is given with its conserved first and last residue. Each record gives: clone size, J gene, V gene, D gene, CDR3 protein, CDR3 DNA. D genes are given only for firm matches. Clone size is not always given. Where it is, it says once, few, many or a class for expanded clones.

. | TRBJ2-7 | TRBV20-1 | . | CSARDGTGAYEQYF | TGCAGTGCTAGAGATGGAACGGGAGCCTACGAGCAGTACTTC
. | TRBJ2-1 | TRBV4-1 | . | CASSILDLVSYNEQFF | TGCGCCAGCAGCATATTAGACTTAGTCTCCTACAATGAGCAGTTCTTC
. | TRBJ2-7 | TRBV27 | . | CASSQRDGGYEQYF | TGTGCCAGCAGTCAACGGGACGGGGGATACGAGCAGTACTTC
. | TRBJ1-1 | TRBV27 | TRBD1 | CASSSSGTVVGEAFF | TGTGCCAGCAGTTCCTCCGGGACAGTAGTAGGTGAAGCTTTCTTT
. | TRBJ2-1 | TRBV15 | . | CATSRGGNRDSASEQFF | TGTGCCACCAGCAGAGGTGGGAACCGGGACTCTGCAAGTGAGCAGTTCTTC
. | TRBJ2-1 | TRBV11-2 | . | CASSLEREVYEVGNYNEQFF | TGTGCCAGCAGCTTAGAACGAGAAGTCTATGAGGTTGGGAATTACAATGAGCAGTTCTTC
. | TRBJ2-2 | TRBV12-5 | TRBD1 | CASGLALDRAAGELFF | TGTGCTAGTGGTTTGGCCCTGGACAGGGCCGCCGGGGAGCTGTTTTTT
. | TRBJ2-5 | TRBV30 | . | CAWNSGGETQYF | TGTGCCTGGAACTCAGGCGGGGAGACCCAGTACTTC
few | TRBJ2-2 | TRBV19 | . | CASSIRGANTGELFF | TGTGCCAGTAGTATAAGGGGCGCGAACACCGGGGAGCTGTTTTTT
few | TRBJ2-1 | TRBV11-2 | TRBD2 | CASSSVAGAGYNEQFF | TGTGCCAGCAGCTCTGTAGCGGGAGCAGGCTACAATGAGCAGTTCTTC
. | TRBJ2-2 | TRBV6-5 | TRBD1 | CASSYSKQGGGELFF | TGTGCCAGCAGTTACTCGAAACAGGGGGGCGGGGAGCTGTTTTTT
once | TRBJ1-2 | TRBV2 | . | CASTETRVYGYTF | TGTGCCAGCACCGAGACCAGGGTCTATGGCTACACCTTC
few | TRBJ2-1 | TRBV28 | . | CASSLPSGSSGEQFF | TGTGCCAGCAGTTTACCTTCGGGCTCATCTGGTGAGCAGTTCTTC
. | TRBJ2-5 | TRBV20-1 | . | CSAISGYQIYF | TGCAGTGCTATTTCCGGCTACCAGATCTACTTC
few | TRBJ2-7 | TRBV29-1 | . | CSTMETYEQYF | TGCAGCACCATGGAAACCTACGAGCAGTACTTC
. | TRBJ1-4 | TRBV24-1 | TRBD1 | CATSEAGQTPEKLFF | TGTGCCACCAGTGAGGCGGGACAGACTCCCGAAAAACTGTTTTTT
few | TRBJ2-5 | TRBV7-2 | . | CASSLARANQETQYF | TGTGCCAGCAGCTTAGCTAGGGCGAACCAAGAGACCCAGTACTTC
few | TRBJ2-7 | TRBV27 | TRBD1 | CASRDRGSSEQYF | TGTGCCAGCAGAGACAGGGGATCTAGCGAGCAGTACTTC
few | TRBJ1-2 | TRBV15 | . | CATSRAIGLNYGYTF | TGTGCCACCAGCAGAGCGATCGGTTTAAACTATGGCTACACCTTC
. | TRBJ1-1 | TRBV18 | . | CASSPGNRAPEAFF | TGTGCCAGCTCACCGGGTAACAGGGCCCCTGAAGCTTTCTTT
few | TRBJ2-2 | TRBV19 | . | CASSIESSFTAGELFF | TGTGCCAGTAGTATAGAAAGTAGCTTCACGGCCGGGGAGCTGTTTTTT
few | TRBJ2-2 | TRBV25-1 | TRBD1 | CASRPGTGGFFGTGELFF | TGTGCCAGCAGGCCCGGGACAGGGGGCTTCTTTGGCACCGGGGAGCTGTTTTTT
. | TRBJ1-2 | TRBV5-1 | . | CASSPLPGGDYGYTF | TGCGCCAGCAGCCCATTACCCGGGGGCGACTATGGCTACACCTTC
many | TRBJ2-3 | TRBV5-1 | . | CASSLGRGADTQYF | TGTGCCAGCAGCTTGGGAAGGGGCGCAGATACGCAGTATTTT
many | TRBJ2-1 | TRBV5-1 | . | CASSLVASYNEQFF | TGCGCCAGCAGCTTGGTGGCATCCTACAATGAGCAGTTCTTC
. | TRBJ1-5 | TRBV24-1 | . | CATSDYNRNQPQHF | TGTGCCACCAGTGACTATAACCGGAATCAGCCCCAGCATTTT
. | TRBJ2-1 | TRBV27 | TRBD2 | CASSPGLAGILRGEQFF | TGTGCCAGCAGTCCGGGACTAGCGGGAATCTTGAGGGGTGAGCAGTTCTTC
few | TRBJ1-1 | TRBV27 | . | CASSLHRGGDTEAFF | TGTGCCAGCAGTTTACACCGCGGGGGGGACACTGAAGCTTTCTTT
few | TRBJ2-5 | TRBV15 | . | CATSIFGQPEETQYF | TGTGCCACCAGCATTTTCGGACAACCGGAGGAGACCCAGTACTTC
. | TRBJ2-1 | TRBV11-3 | TRBD2 | CASSSLAGSAYNEQFF | TGTGCCAGCAGCTCTTTAGCGGGATCCGCCTACAATGAGCAGTTCTTC
. | TRBJ2-1 | TRBV20-1 | TRBD1 | CSARTGPNEQFF | TGCAGTGCTAGGACAGGGCCCAATGAGCAGTTCTTC
once | TRBJ1-3 | TRBV6-1 | . | CASSAEEYGNTIYF | TGTGCCAGCAGTGCTGAAGAGTACGGAAACACCATATATTTT
few | TRBJ2-7 | TRBV3-1 | . | CASSQDGGIYEQYF | TGTGCCAGCAGCCAAGATGGCGGGATCTACGAGCAGTACTTC
. | TRBJ1-4 | TRBV20-1 | TRBD1 | CSATLPRQGAGEKLFF | TGCAGTGCTACCCTACCCCGACAGGGGGCAGGGGAAAAACTGTTTTTT
. | TRBJ2-3 | TRBV14 | . | CASSQDTPPSTDTQYF | TGTGCCAGCAGCCAAGACACTCCTCCCAGCACAGATACGCAGTATTTT
few | TRBJ1-4 | TRBV2 | TRBD1 | CASTRDRPNNNEKLFF | TGTGCCAGCACCCGGGACAGGCCAAACAACAATGAAAAACTGTTTTTT
. | TRBJ2-7 | TRBV14 | . | CASSQAVGGYEQYF | TGTGCCAGCAGCCAAGCTGTCGGGGGCTACGAGCAGTACTTC
few | TRBJ2-1 | TRBV5-1 | TRBD2 | CASEGLAGNNEQFF | TGCGCCAGCGAGGGACTAGCGGGAAATAATGAGCAGTTCTTC
few | TRBJ2-1 | TRBV6-4 | TRBD2 | CASSDGLAGGNEQFF | TGTGCCAGCAGCGACGGACTAGCGGGAGGGAATGAGCAGTTCTTC
few | TRBJ2-1 | TRBV12-3/TRBV12-4 | . | CATGWGRQSSYNEQFF | TGTGCCACGGGTTGGGGGCGCCAAAGCTCCTACAATGAGCAGTTCTTC
. | TRBJ2-3 | TRBV11-3 | TRBD2 | CASSASSGTRTDTQYF | TGTGCCAGCAGCGCAAGTAGCGGGACCCGCACAGATACGCAGTATTTT
. | TRBJ2-5 | TRBV3-1 | . | CASSQAKRNQETQYF | TGTGCCAGCAGCCAAGCAAAGCGGAACCAAGAGACCCAGTACTTC